Listed here are 10 T cell receptor beta chains from one sample, sequenced in a study of cytomegalovirus exposure and HLA in healthy donors. PCR primers comprised 60 Vbeta and 13 Jbeta primers. Profiling relied on immunoSEQ multiplex PCR, and the TCRdb table lists in-frame clones only, not all of them. Here the sample spans roughly 120,000 clones, 15% being singletons. The sequenced material came from PBMCs. The receptor source for this set is a woman in her late teens or twenties in good health and CMV-seronegative.

Written as DNA, the CDR3 is TGCAGCGCTAAAAGATCCGACAGGGCCTTCGCCTTGAACACTGAAGCTTTCTTT. It is translated as CSAKRSDRAFALNTEAFF. The V gene is TRBV29-1, the J gene TRBJ1-1, with 7 bases matching TRBD1. V gave up 7 bases and J gave up 0 bases; unmatched junction bases: 20. Germline V gene data show CDR1 as SQVTM and CDR2 as ANQGSEA. CDR3 length equals 18 residues.

The V call is TRBV2, the J call TRBJ2-3, with a tentative D call TRBD1 (6 bases). This CDR3 contains 14 residues. V lost 6 bases and J 1 base, leaving 11 bases between the germline ends. Germline-derived CDR1 and CDR2 are SNHLY and FYNNEI. CDR3 bases: TGTGCCAGCAGAAGGGCAGGGGGCACAGATACGCAGTATTTT. The encoded protein is CASRRAGGTDTQYF.

The V gene is TRBV7-6, the J gene TRBJ1-1, with a tentative D call TRBD1 (5 bases). The CDR3 is made up of 15 amino acids. V lost 0 bases to trimming and J lost 4 bases, with 12 bases between them. Per the germline V gene, CDR1 is SGHVS and CDR2 is FNYEAQ. The CDR3 nucleotides read TGTGCCAGCAGCTTAGCGGGGGGTAAACGCACTGAAGCTTTCTTT. Amino acid sequence: CASSLAGGKRTEAFF.

This clone was recorded a few times. This sequence joins TRBV5-4 and TRBJ1-6; the match to TRBD1 covers 7 bases. The CDR3 covers 15 residues. The germline CDR1 and CDR2 sequences are SGHNT and YYREEE (reference sequence). The trim removed 0 bases at V and 7 bases at J, leaving 4 bases unmatched. Written as DNA, the CDR3 is TGTGCCAGCAGCTTGGGAGGGGGCGAGAATTCACCCCTCCACTTT. Translating it yields CASSLGGGENSPLHF.

There are a few counts of this clone. The chain carries TRBV5-1 and TRBJ2-2; a weak D match, TRBD1 (6 bases). The CDR3 sequence is 14 residues long. The V end was cut by 7 bases, the J end by 0 bases, with 10 bases between. Germline V gene sequence: CDR1 SGHRS, CDR2 YFSETQ. The CDR3 nucleotides are TGCGCCAGCCGGACAGCCTCGAACACCGGGGAGCTGTTTTTT. Amino acids: CASRTASNTGELFF.

A few counts support this clone. The gene calls are TRBV6-1 and TRBJ2-7; the match to TRBD1 covers 9 bases. Germline-derived CDR1 and CDR2 are MNHNS and SASEGT. CDR3 length equals 19 residues. The V and J ends lost 1 base and 2 bases, in that order; junction bases with no gene match: 15. The CDR3 loop reads CASSEGLGLGTGRTYEQYF. Written as DNA, the CDR3 is TGTGCCAGCAGTGAAGGGTTGGGTCTGGGGACAGGGAGGACCTACGAGCAGTACTTC.

The sample holds a few counts of this clone. CDR3 DNA: TGCGCCAGCCGGGGGTCTGGGGAGACCCAGTACTTC. Residues: CASRGSGETQYF. The chain carries TRBV5-1 and TRBJ2-5, with D possibly TRBD2 on 6 matching bases. Per the germline V gene, CDR1 is SGHRS and CDR2 is YFSETQ. V was pared by 7 bases and J by 5 bases, with 12 bases between. CDR3 length equals 12 residues.

J is TRBJ2-5 and V is TRBV28; TRBD2 agrees at 10 bases. The V gene's germline CDR1 is MDHEN and CDR2 SYDVKM. The CDR3 totals 15 residues. V lost 6 bases to trimming and J lost 2 bases; unmatched junction nucleotides: 6. The chain's CDR3 is CASSPSGGLQETQYF. CDR3 coding DNA: TGTGCCAGCAGCCCTAGCGGGGGCCTTCAAGAGACCCAGTACTTC.

This clone showed up just a few times. V and J are TRBV5-4 and TRBJ1-1; the D gene is possibly TRBD1 (5 bases). This CDR3 has 14 residues. Germline assignment: CDR1 SGHNT and CDR2 YYREEE (reference sequence). Trimming took 0 bases from V and 5 from J, leaving 11 bases between them. This chain's CDR3 is CASSLAGGRTEAFF. In DNA, the CDR3 is TGTGCCAGCAGCTTGGCCGGGGGTCGGACTGAAGCTTTCTTT.

V gene TRBV5-1 combines with J gene TRBJ2-2; TRBD2 agrees at 11 bases. This CDR3 spans 16 amino acids. Germline CDR1 reads SGHRS; CDR2 reads YFSETQ. V trimming: 7 bases; J trimming: 3 bases; junction bases outside the gene matches: 8. DNA of the CDR3: TGCGCCAGCGCACTAGCGGGAGACACTCACACCGGGGAGCTGTTTTTT. This encodes CASALAGDTHTGELFF.